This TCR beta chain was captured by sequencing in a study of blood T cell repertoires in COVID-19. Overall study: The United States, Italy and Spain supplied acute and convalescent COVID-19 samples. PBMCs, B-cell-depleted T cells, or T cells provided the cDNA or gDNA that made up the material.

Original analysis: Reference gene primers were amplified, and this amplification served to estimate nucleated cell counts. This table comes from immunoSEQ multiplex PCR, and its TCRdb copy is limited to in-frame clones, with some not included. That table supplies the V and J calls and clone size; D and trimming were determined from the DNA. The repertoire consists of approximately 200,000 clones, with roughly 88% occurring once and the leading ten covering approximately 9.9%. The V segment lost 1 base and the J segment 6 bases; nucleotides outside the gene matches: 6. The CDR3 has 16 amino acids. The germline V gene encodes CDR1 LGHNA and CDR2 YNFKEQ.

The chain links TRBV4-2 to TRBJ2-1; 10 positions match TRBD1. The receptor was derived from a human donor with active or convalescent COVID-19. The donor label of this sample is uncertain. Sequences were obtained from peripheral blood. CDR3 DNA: TGTGCCAGCAGCCAAGTCGGGGGGACAGGGGCCAATGAGCAGTTCTTC. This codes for CASSQVGGTGANEQFF.